This TCR beta chain derives from a study of blood T cell repertoires in COVID-19. For the study at large: Samples came from the United States, Italy and Spain, spanning acute and convalescent COVID-19.

This CDR3 spans 15 amino acids. Per germline, CDR1 MRHNA and CDR2 SNTAGT. The V and J ends lost 2 bases and 0 bases respectively, with 8 bases between them. Some clones are missing from TCRdb's copy, which holds only in-frame ones; the method was immunoSEQ multiplex PCR. Counted here are approximately 180,000 clones, roughly 90% occurring once; the ten biggest clones make up about 0.54%. The sample was peripheral blood. This clonotype originated in a man aged 50 to 59 with acute or convalescent COVID-19. The rearrangement joins TRBV6-4 to TRBJ2-1; D gene ambiguous. CDR3 sequence reads: CASSDTPSSYNEQFF. The CDR3 DNA is TGTGCCAGCAGTGACACCCCGAGCTCCTACAATGAGCAGTTCTTC.